These T cell receptor beta chains were read from a single sample in a study of T cell responses to AZD1222 COVID-19 vaccine. Repertoires were generated with immunoSEQ multiplex PCR, while TCRdb's copy carries only in-frame clones and drops some. The data show about 160,000 clones, roughly 90% seen once. Sequencing was performed on peripheral blood, taken 28 days after the second AZD1222 dose. These receptors originate from an adult who received the AZD1222 COVID-19 vaccine. CDR3s include the opening cysteine and the closing phenylalanine or tryptophan. D genes are given only for firm matches. Size values are once, few and many counts, or a class for expanded clones, and some rows have none.

>TRBD1|TRBJ1-1|TRBV6-5|12|few
CASSTGGTEAFF
TGTGCCAGCAGTACAGGGGGCACTGAAGCTTTCTTT
>TRBD1|TRBJ2-2|TRBV11-2|17|-
CASSRTTGGGDSGELFF
TGTGCCAGCAGCCGTACCACAGGGGGCGGCGACTCTGGGGAGCTGTTTTTT
>-|TRBJ2-5|TRBV7-2|14|few
CASSLNQGRETQYF
TGTGCCAGCAGCTTAAACCAGGGGCGAGAGACCCAGTACTTC
>-|TRBJ2-3|TRBV11-2|14|-
CASSFGGSTDTQYF
TGTGCCAGCAGCTTCGGGGGAAGCACAGATACGCAGTATTTT
>TRBD1|TRBJ1-4|TRBV27|13|-
CASSRTGDEKLFF
TGTGCCAGCAGCCGGACAGGGGACGAAAAACTGTTTTTT
>-|TRBJ2-2|TRBV6-5|15|-
CASRGGTLNTGELFF
TGTGCCAGCAGGGGGGGGACACTCAACACCGGGGAGCTGTTTTTT
>TRBD1|TRBJ1-1|TRBV5-1|14|-
CASSLTGSDTEAFF
TGCGCCAGCAGCCTGACAGGGTCGGACACTGAAGCTTTCTTT
>TRBD1|TRBJ2-2|TRBV30|15|-
CAWGDTGGGAGELFF
TGTGCCTGGGGAGACACAGGGGGAGGAGCCGGGGAGCTGTTTTTT
>-|TRBJ1-1|TRBV6-5|12|-
CAIRKGDTEAFF
TGTGCCATCAGGAAGGGCGACACTGAAGCTTTCTTT
>-|TRBJ1-2|TRBV18|13|-
CASSQDSNYGYTF
TGTGCCAGCTCACAGGACAGTAACTATGGCTACACCTTC
>TRBD1|TRBJ2-3|TRBV3-1/TRBV3-2|16|-
CASSQETGNPTDTQYF
TGTGCCAGCAGCCAAGAGACAGGGAATCCTACAGATACGCAGTATTTT
>-|TRBJ1-6|TRBV7-9|16|-
CASSLAKVLLDSPLHF
TGTGCCAGCAGCTTAGCGAAGGTCCTTCTAGATTCACCCCTCCACTTT
>-|TRBJ2-7|TRBV14|13|-
CASSHLRDYEQYF
TGTGCCAGCAGCCACCTCAGGGACTACGAGCAGTACTTC
>-|TRBJ2-2|TRBV5-4|14|few
CASSLSQTTGELFF
TGTGCCAGCAGCTTGAGTCAGACCACCGGGGAGCTGTTTTTT
>TRBD1|TRBJ1-2|TRBV3-1/TRBV3-2|14|-
CASSKAGTGYGYTF
TGTGCCAGCAGCAAAGCAGGGACAGGGTATGGCTACACCTTC
>-|TRBJ2-4|TRBV3-1/TRBV3-2|12|-
CASSQAQSFQYF
TGTGCCAGCAGCCAAGCGCAGAGTTTTCAGTACTTC
>TRBD2|TRBJ2-1|TRBV7-8|16|-
CASSPSGGSSYNEQFF
TGTGCCAGCAGCCCTAGCGGGGGGAGCTCCTACAATGAGCAGTTCTTC
>TRBD1|TRBJ1-2|TRBV29-1|13|-
CSVSGTGGYGYTF
TGCAGCGTTTCCGGGACAGGGGGCTATGGCTACACCTTC
>-|TRBJ1-3|TRBV5-1|16|-
CASSAATGRSGNTIYF
TGCGCCAGCAGCGCTGCCACAGGCCGCTCTGGAAACACCATATATTTT
>-|TRBJ1-1|TRBV27|14|-
CASSSGWPNTEAFF
TGTGCCAGCAGCTCTGGATGGCCAAACACTGAAGCTTTCTTT
>-|TRBJ1-6|TRBV30|15|-
CAWSVNEQGGSPLHF
TGTGCCTGGAGTGTTAATGAACAGGGAGGCTCACCCCTCCACTTT
>-|TRBJ2-7|TRBV5-1|12|-
CASRAGSYEQYF
TGCGCCAGCCGAGCGGGTTCCTACGAGCAGTACTTC
>TRBD1|TRBJ1-1|TRBV19|16|-
CASSKIWDRSSGEAFF
TGTGCCAGTAGTAAAATCTGGGACAGATCGAGCGGTGAAGCTTTCTTT
>TRBD1|TRBJ1-1|TRBV6-5|13|few
CASSPDRGPEAFF
TGTGCCAGCAGCCCAGACAGGGGCCCTGAAGCTTTCTTT
>-|TRBJ1-2|TRBV27|14|once
CASSPPGGLYGYTF
TGTGCCAGCAGTCCGCCCGGGGGCCTGTATGGCTACACCTTC
>-|TRBJ2-5|TRBV7-2|12|-
CASTFSVGDQYF
TGTGCCAGCACCTTTTCTGTGGGTGACCAGTACTTC
>TRBD1|TRBJ1-1|TRBV18|15|-
CASSITGQGGTEAFF
TGTGCCAGCTCAATTACGGGACAGGGGGGCACTGAAGCTTTCTTT
>-|TRBJ1-1|TRBV30|14|-
CAWSPLGPGIGAFF
TGTGCCTGGTCGCCCCTGGGGCCTGGGATCGGAGCTTTCTTT
>-|TRBJ1-2|TRBV9|15|once
CASSVPGPSVHGYTF
TGTGCCAGCAGCGTACCGGGCCCCTCAGTGCATGGCTACACCTTC
>-|TRBJ2-1|TRBV6-5|12|-
CAIDKQVDEQFF
TGTGCCATCGACAAACAGGTGGATGAGCAGTTCTTC
>-|TRBJ1-1|TRBV19|16|-
CASSILMAPALTEAFF
TGTGCCAGTAGTATCCTAATGGCCCCCGCGTTAACTGAAGCTTTCTTT
>-|TRBJ1-1|TRBV11-2|12|-
CASSSGGTEAFF
TGTGCCAGCAGCTCCGGCGGCACTGAAGCTTTCTTT
>-|TRBJ1-2|TRBV19|15|few
CASSKGSAGAYGYTF
TGTGCCAGTAGTAAGGGGTCAGCAGGAGCCTATGGCTACACCTTC
>-|TRBJ2-3|TRBV6-4|17|-
CASSGGRRTLTSNTQYF
TGTGCCAGCAGTGGGGGACGGAGGACTTTGACCTCGAATACGCAGTATTTT
>TRBD1|TRBJ1-4|TRBV28|15|-
CASSPAGTGDEKLFF
TGTGCCAGCAGTCCCGCCGGGACAGGGGATGAAAAACTGTTTTTT
>TRBD1|TRBJ2-3|TRBV2|17|-
CASSAQDRRSITDTQYF
TGTGCCAGCAGCGCACAGGACAGGCGGTCAATCACAGATACGCAGTATTTT
>-|TRBJ1-2|TRBV4-2|14|once
CASSQPSAEADYTF
TGTGCCAGCAGCCAACCCTCCGCCGAAGCCGACTACACCTTC
>TRBD2|TRBJ2-7|TRBV2|13|medium-sized
CASSGEGSYEQYF
TGTGCCAGCAGTGGGGAGGGTAGCTACGAGCAGTACTTC
>-|TRBJ1-6|TRBV3-1/TRBV3-2|13|-
CASSQDLVAPLHF
TGTGCCAGCAGCCAAGATCTGGTAGCACCCCTCCACTTT
>-|TRBJ2-7|TRBV5-1|14|-
CASSSRRGTYEQYF
TGCGCCAGCAGCTCCCGTAGAGGTACCTACGAGCAGTACTTC
>TRBD1|TRBJ1-1|TRBV4-3|18|-
CASSQDRTGQGVGTEAFF
TGCGCCAGCAGCCAAGATAGAACGGGACAGGGGGTCGGGACTGAAGCTTTCTTT
>TRBD1|TRBJ1-5|TRBV5-1|14|-
CASREGASNQPQHF
TGCGCCAGCAGAGAGGGGGCGAGCAATCAGCCCCAGCATTTT
>-|TRBJ1-1|TRBV20-1|13|-
CSASVSVNTEAFF
TGCAGTGCTAGTGTTTCGGTAAACACTGAAGCTTTCTTT
>TRBD1|TRBJ1-4|TRBV5-1|15|-
CASSLMGQGDEKLFF
TGCGCCAGCAGCTTAATGGGACAGGGTGATGAAAAACTGTTTTTT
>-|TRBJ1-2|TRBV6-5|16|-
CASSYSIGGANYGYTF
TGTGCCAGCAGTTACTCGATTGGGGGAGCTAACTATGGCTACACCTTC